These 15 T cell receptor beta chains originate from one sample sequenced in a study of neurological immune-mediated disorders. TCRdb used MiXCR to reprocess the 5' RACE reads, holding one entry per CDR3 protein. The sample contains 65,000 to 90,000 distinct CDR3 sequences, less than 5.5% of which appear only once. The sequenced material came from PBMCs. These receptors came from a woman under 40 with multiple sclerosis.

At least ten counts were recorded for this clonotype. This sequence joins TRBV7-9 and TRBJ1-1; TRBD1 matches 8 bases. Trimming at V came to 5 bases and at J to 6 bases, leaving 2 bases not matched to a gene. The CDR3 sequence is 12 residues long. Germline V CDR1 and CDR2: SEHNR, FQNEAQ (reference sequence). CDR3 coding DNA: TGTGCCAGCAGCCCACAGGGGGCTGAAGCTTTCTTT. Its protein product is CASSPQGAEAFF.

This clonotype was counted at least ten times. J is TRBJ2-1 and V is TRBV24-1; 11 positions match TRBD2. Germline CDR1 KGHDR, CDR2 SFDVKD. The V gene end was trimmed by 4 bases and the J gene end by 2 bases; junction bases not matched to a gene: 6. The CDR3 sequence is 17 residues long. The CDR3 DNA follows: TGTGCCACCAGTGACACCGGGACTAGCGGAACCTACAATGAGCAGTTCTTC. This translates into CATSDTGTSGTYNEQFF.

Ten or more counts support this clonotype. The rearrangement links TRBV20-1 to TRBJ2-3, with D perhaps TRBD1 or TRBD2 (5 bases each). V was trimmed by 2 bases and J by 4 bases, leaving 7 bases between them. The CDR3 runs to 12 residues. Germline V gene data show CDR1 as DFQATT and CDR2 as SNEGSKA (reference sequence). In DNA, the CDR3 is TGCAGTGCTAGACAGGGAGCAGATACGCAGTATTTT. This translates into CSARQGADTQYF.

The chain's CDR3 is CASSPHQVWGTEAFF. As DNA, the CDR3 is TGTGCCAGCAGTCCCCATCAGGTATGGGGCACTGAAGCTTTCTTT. The chain carries TRBV6-1 and TRBJ1-1; D is ambiguous. V was shortened by 5 bases and J by 4 bases, with 17 bases between the two germline ends. Germline V gene data show CDR1 as MNHNS and CDR2 as SASEGT. CDR3 size: 15 residues.

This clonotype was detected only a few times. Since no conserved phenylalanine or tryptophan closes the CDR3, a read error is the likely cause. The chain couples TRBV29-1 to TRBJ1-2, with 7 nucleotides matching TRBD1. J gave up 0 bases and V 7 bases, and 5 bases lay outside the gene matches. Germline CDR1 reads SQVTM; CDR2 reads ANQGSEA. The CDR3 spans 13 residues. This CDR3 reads CSAGQDTNYGYTN. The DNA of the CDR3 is TGCAGCGCCGGACAGGATACTAACTATGGCTACACCAAC.

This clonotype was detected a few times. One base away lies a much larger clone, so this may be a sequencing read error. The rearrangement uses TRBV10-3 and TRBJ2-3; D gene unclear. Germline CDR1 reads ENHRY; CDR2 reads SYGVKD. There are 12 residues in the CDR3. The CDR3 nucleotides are TGTGACATCAGTGAGTCGGGAGATACGCAGTATTTT. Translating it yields CDISESGDTQYF.

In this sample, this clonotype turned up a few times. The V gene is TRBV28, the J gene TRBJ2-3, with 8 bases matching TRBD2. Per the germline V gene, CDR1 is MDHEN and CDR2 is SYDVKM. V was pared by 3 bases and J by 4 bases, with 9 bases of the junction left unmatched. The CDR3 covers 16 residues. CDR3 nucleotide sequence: TGTGCCAGCAGTTTTTTGGTAACGGGAGGGGCAGATACGCAGTATTTT. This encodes CASSFLVTGGADTQYF.

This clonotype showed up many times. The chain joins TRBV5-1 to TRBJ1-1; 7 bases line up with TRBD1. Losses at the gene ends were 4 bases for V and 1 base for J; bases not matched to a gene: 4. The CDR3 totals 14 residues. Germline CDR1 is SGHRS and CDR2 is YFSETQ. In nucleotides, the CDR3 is TGCGCCAGCAGCCTCGGGACAGAGAACACTGAAGCTTTCTTT. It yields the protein CASSLGTENTEAFF.

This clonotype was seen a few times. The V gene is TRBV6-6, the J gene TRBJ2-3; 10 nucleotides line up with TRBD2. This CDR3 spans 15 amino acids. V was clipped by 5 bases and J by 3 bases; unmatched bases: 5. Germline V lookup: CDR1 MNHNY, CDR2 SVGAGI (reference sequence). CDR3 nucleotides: TGTGCCAGCAGTCTAGCGGGGGACCTGACAGATACGCAGTATTTT. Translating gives CASSLAGDLTDTQYF.

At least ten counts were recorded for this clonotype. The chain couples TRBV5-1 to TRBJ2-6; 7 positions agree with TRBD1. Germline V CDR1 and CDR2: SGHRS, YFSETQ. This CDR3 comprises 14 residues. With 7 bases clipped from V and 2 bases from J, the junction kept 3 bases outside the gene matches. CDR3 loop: CASAGTAGANVLTF. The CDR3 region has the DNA TGCGCCAGCGCTGGGACAGCTGGGGCCAACGTCCTGACTTTC.

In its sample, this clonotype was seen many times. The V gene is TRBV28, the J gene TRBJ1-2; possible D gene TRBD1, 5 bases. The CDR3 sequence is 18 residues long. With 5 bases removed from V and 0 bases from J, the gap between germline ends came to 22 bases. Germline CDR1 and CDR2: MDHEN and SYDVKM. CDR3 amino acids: CASSPGEALVLANYGYTF. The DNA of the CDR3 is TGTGCCAGCAGTCCGGGGGAAGCTCTTGTCTTAGCTAACTATGGCTACACCTTC.

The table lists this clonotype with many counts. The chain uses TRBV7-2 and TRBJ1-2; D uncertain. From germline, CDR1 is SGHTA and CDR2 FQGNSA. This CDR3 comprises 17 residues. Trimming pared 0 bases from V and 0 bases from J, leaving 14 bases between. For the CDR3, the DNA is TGTGCCAGCAGCTTAGCGGTGACACCACTTTCTAACTATGGCTACACCTTC. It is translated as CASSLAVTPLSNYGYTF.

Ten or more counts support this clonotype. The CDR3 sequence is CASSQSTGSEAFF. CDR3 coding DNA: TGTGCCAGCAGCCAATCGACAGGGTCTGAAGCTTTCTTT. The chain links TRBV3-1 to TRBJ1-1; 7 nucleotides align to TRBD1. CDR3 length equals 13 residues. Germline V lookup: CDR1 LGHDT, CDR2 YNNKEL (reference sequence). With V trimmed by 2 bases and J by 6 bases, 3 bases remained unmatched. Based on the CDR3 plus reference TRBV3-1 and TRBJ1-1, the full variable domain is DTAVSQTPKYLVTQMGNDKSIKCEQNLGHDTMYWYKQDSKKFLKIMFSYNNKELIINETVPNRFSPKSPDKAHLNLHINSLELGDSAVYFCASSQSTGSEAFFGQGTRLTVV.

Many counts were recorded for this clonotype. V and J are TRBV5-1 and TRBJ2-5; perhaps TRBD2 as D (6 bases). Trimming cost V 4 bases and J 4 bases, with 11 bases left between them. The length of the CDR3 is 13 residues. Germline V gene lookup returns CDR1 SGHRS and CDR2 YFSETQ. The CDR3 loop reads CASSPGLLETQYF. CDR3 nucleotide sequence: TGCGCCAGCAGCCCAGGACTACTAGAGACCCAGTACTTC.

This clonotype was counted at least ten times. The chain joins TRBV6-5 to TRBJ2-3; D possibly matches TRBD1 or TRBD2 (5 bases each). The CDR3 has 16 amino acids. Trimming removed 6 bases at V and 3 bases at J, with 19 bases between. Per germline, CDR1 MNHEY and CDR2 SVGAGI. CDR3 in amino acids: CASRGTTAGRTDTQYF. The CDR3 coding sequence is TGTGCCAGCAGAGGGACCACGGCGGGTCGGACAGATACGCAGTATTTT.